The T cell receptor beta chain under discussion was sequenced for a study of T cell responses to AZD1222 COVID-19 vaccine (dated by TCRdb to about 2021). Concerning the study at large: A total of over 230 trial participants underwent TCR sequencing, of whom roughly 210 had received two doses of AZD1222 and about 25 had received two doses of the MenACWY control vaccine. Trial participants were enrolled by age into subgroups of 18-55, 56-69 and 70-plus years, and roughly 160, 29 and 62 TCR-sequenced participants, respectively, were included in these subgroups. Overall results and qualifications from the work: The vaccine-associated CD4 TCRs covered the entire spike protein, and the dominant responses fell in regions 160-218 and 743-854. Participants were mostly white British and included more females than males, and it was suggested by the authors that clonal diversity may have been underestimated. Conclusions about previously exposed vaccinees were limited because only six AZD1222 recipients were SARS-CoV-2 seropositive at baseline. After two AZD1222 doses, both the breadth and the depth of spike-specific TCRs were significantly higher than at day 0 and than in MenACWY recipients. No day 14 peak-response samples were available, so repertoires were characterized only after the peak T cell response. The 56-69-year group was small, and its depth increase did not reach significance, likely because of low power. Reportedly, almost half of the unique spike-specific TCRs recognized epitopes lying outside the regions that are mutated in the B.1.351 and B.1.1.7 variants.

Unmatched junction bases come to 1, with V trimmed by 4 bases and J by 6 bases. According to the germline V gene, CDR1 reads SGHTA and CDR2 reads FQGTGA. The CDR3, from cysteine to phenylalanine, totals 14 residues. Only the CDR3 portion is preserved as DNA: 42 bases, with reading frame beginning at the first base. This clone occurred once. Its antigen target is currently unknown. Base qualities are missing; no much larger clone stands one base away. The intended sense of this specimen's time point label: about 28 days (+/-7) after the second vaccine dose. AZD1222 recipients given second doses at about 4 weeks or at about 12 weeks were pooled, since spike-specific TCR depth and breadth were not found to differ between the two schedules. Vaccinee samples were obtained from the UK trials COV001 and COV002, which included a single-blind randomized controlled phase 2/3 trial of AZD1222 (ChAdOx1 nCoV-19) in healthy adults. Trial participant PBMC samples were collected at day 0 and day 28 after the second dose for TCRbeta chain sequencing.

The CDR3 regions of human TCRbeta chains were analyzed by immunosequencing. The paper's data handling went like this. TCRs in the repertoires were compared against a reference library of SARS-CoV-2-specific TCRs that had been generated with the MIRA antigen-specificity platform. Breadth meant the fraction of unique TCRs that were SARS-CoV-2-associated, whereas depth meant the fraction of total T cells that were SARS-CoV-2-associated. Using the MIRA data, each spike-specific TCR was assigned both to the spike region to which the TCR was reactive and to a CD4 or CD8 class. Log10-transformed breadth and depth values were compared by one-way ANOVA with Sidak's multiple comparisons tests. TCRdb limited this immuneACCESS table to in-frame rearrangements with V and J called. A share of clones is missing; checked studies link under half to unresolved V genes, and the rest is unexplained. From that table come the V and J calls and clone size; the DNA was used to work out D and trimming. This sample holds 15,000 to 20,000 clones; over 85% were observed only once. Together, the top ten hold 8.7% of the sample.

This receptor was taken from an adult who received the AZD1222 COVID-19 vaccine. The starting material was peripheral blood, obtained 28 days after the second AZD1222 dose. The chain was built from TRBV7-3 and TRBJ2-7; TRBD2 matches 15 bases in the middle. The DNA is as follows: TGTGCCAGCAGCTCGGGACTAGCGGGAGGCGAGCAGTACTTC. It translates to CASSSGLAGGEQYF.